Sequencing of this TCR beta chain was carried out in a study of cytomegalovirus exposure and HLA in healthy donors. Both 60 Vbeta primers and 13 Jbeta primers went into the PCR. The protocol was immunoSEQ multiplex PCR, while the TCRdb copy is restricted to in-frame clones and leaves out a portion. This table has some 270,000 clones, 80% appearing once. The ends were cut back, 0 bases at V and 3 bases at J, with 9 bases in the middle. The CDR3 length is 15 residues. Germline V lookup: CDR1 MNHEY, CDR2 SMNVEV (reference sequence). Study outcomes and limitations: Sequencing depth roughly uniform across donors was assumed in presence/absence analyses. A list of around 150 TCR beta chains associated with cytomegalovirus was given. Both high specificity and high sensitivity reportedly marked the classifier's diagnosis of cytomegalovirus status. The study found most TCR sequences rare, yet found some public TCRs in many donors.

Concerning this clone: The antigen is not known.

Sequenced sample: PBMCs. The J gene is TRBJ1-5, the V gene TRBV27; D possibly corresponds to TRBD1 (6 bases). This clonotype was obtained from a girl aged 2 to 10 in good health and CMV-seronegative. The CDR3 DNA is TGTGCCAGCAGTTTATCTGGACAGTTCAATCAGCCCCAGCATTTT. Its protein is CASSLSGQFNQPQHF.